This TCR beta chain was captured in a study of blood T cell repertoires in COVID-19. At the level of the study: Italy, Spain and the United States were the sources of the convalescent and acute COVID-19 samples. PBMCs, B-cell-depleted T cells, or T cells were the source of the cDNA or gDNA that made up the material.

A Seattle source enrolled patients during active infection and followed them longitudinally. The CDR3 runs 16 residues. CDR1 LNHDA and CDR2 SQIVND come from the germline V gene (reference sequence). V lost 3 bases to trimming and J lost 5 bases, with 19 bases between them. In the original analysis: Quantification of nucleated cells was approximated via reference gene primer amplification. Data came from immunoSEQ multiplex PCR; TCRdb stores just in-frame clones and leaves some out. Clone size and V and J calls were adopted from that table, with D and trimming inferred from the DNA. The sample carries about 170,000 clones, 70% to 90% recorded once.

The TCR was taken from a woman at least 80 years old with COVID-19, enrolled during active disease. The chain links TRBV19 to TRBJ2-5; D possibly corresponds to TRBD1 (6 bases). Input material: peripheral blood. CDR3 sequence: CASSIRGLQGYETQYF. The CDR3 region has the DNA TGTGCCAGTAGTATTCGTGGGCTACAGGGATACGAGACCCAGTACTTC.